Only a few counts were recorded for the clone carrying this TCR beta chain. What it binds is not known. The record originates from a study of blood T cells in healthy people across ages. Study results and caveats: The fall in TCR beta diversity per million T cells was roughly linear with age.

This CDR3 contains 14 residues. Germline CDR1 is SNHLY and CDR2 is FYNNEI. With 10 bases clipped from V and 6 bases from J, the junction kept 8 bases outside the gene matches. Combining a sample-barcoded 5' primer with a J-beta primer mix, a second PCR ran for roughly 7 to 12 cycles. Each of the samples gave a minimum of 3 million paired-end reads that contained CDR3. TCRdb re-derived calls from the 5' RACE reads in MiXCR, one entry per CDR3 protein. The table includes around 1.5 million distinct CDR3 sequences, around 55% detected once. This chain links TRBV2 with TRBJ2-1, with 11 bases aligning to TRBD2. The TCR comes from a young man in good health. The source material was blood. The CDR3 loop is CATLSGTSGNEQFF. CDR3 nucleotide sequence: TGTGCCACCCTTTCCGGGACTAGCGGCAATGAGCAGTTCTTC.